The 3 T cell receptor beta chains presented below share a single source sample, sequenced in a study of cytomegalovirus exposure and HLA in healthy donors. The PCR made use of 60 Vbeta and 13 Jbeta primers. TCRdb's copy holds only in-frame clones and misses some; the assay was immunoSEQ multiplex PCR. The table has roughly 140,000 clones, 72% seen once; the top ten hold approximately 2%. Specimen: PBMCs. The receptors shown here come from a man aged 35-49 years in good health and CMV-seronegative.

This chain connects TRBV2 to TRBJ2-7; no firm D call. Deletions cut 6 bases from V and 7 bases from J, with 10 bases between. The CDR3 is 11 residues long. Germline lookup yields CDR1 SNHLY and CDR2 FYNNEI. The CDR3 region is CASSQFGEQYF. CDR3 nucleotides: TGTGCCAGCAGCCAATTCGGGGAGCAGTACTTC.

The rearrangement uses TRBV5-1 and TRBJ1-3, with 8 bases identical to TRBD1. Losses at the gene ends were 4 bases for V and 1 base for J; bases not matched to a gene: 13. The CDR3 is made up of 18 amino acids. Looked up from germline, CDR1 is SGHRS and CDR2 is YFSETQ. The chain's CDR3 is CASSRGIGQGGSGNTIYF. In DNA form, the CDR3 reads TGCGCCAGCAGCCGGGGAATTGGACAGGGAGGTTCTGGAAACACCATATATTTT.

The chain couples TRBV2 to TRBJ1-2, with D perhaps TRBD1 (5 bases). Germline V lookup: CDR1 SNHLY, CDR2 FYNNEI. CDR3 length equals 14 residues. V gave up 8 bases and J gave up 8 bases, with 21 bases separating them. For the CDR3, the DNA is TGTGCCAGCGGAGGGCAGGGCCGCTGGCGGGGCTACACCTTC. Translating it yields CASGGQGRWRGYTF.